The clone carrying this T cell receptor (beta chain) was seen a few times. Its target is not known. Germline V gene lookup returns CDR1 LGHNA and CDR2 YSLEER. This CDR3 contains 14 residues. V was pared by 5 bases and J by 1 base, with 11 bases between. These data come from a study of T-cell memory formation after mild COVID-19. Study-wide points: Clones contracting across day 15 to 85 had a balanced CD4/CD8 profile; later expanding clones leaned CD4+. Memory from before infection featured some responding clones, which suggests cross-reactive memory joined.

One entry per CDR3 protein, called by TCRdb with MiXCR from the 5' RACE reads. Among almost 550,000 distinct CDR3 sequences listed, roughly 21% were seen once. The source of this sequence is an adult woman who had mild COVID-19 (a few samples of this study predate the infection). Cell type and time point are not known. The chain recombines TRBV4-3 with TRBJ1-1, with D perhaps TRBD1 (6 bases). Source material: PBMCs or a T cell subset sorted from them (not recorded which). The CDR3 is CASSFRDTNTEAFF. The CDR3 bases are TGCGCCAGCAGCTTCCGGGACACGAACACTGAAGCTTTCTTT.